The 3 T cell receptor beta chains below come from one sample, sequenced in a study of T cell responses to AZD1222 COVID-19 vaccine. The assay was immunoSEQ multiplex PCR, and TCRdb's table has in-frame clones only and misses some. The sample lists 140,000 to 150,000 clones; 80% to 95% were seen once. Specimen: peripheral blood, collected on day 0 of MenACWY control vaccination. The source is an adult in good health.

The gene calls are TRBV10-3 and TRBJ1-1; tentative D call: TRBD1 (5 bases). The germline gives CDR1 ENHRY, CDR2 SYGVKD. The CDR3 sequence is 14 residues long. Between the trimmed V and J ends, which lost 4 bases and 1 base, there was a span of 10 bases. The CDR3 spells CAISGDGANTEAFF. In DNA, the CDR3 is TGTGCCATCAGTGGGGACGGGGCGAACACTGAAGCTTTCTTT.

The chain joins TRBV30 to TRBJ1-3; TRBD1 matches at 7 bases. The germline V gene has CDR1 GTSNPN and CDR2 SVGIG (reference sequence). Trimming removed 5 bases from V and 1 base from J; junction bases left unmatched: 2. The CDR3 consists of 13 residues. The CDR3 sequence is CAWDRESGNTIYF. The CDR3 nucleotides read TGTGCCTGGGACAGGGAGTCTGGAAACACCATATATTTT.

V usage is TRBV5-1 and J usage is TRBJ2-2; perhaps D is TRBD1 or TRBD2 (5 bases each). V was shortened by 0 bases and J by 6 bases, with 15 bases between the two germline ends. The V gene's germline CDR1 is SGHRS and CDR2 YFSETQ. The CDR3 is 16 amino acids. Written as DNA, the CDR3 is TGCGCCAGCAGCTTGGATAGGGTAGGGACGTCCGGGGAGCTGTTTTTT. Protein product: CASSLDRVGTSGELFF.